This T cell receptor (beta chain) was retrieved from a study of T cell clonotyping in hematopoietic cell transplantation (dated by TCRdb to the early 2020s). Context from the whole study: The study collected roughly 150 blood samples from 30 to 45 consecutive transplant recipients and their related donors. Recruitment of patients was conducted between 2015 and 2017, and follow-up was continued until late 2020 or death. The paper as a whole reports these results and caveats: The sample size was limited, and because cells were not sorted, the contributions of CD4 and CD8 repertoires could not be separated. Recipient TCR diversity fell after transplant, with pathologically expanded clonotypes rising progressively from day 30 to day 180. Donor and pretransplant recipient Inverse Simpson Index values predicted broader posttransplant TCR repertoire diversity. Only a small fraction of recipient repertoires overlapped donor repertoires, with over 95% appearing de novo at the given depth.

A remark on this clone: This clone's antigen is unknown. Per-nucleotide qualities are absent, and no much larger clonotype sits a single base away.

The immunoSEQ assay, a bias-controlled multiplex PCR with V- and J-specific primers, was used to amplify TCR beta CDR3 regions from genomic DNA. A second PCR step added a proprietary barcode and Illumina adapter sequences to the CDR3 amplicons. An Illumina MiSeq instrument was used for sequencing of the CDR3 libraries. As for the authors' bioinformatics: immunoSEQ Analyzer 3.0 was used for export and quality control, with R Bioconductor and Immunarch used for downstream analyses. Only productive rearrangements within the normalized downsampled data set were used in the calculation of repertoire metrics. In the normalized cohort, clonotypes with more than 5 templates were defined as pathologically expanded. Repertoire diversity was measured with the Inverse Simpson Index. To capture all clonotypes, CMV-specificity analyses were performed on the non-normalized data set. In its TCRdb copy, this immuneACCESS table keeps in-frame sequences only and misses some clones. Where compared with another copy, unresolved V genes explain less than half of these, and the others have no known cause. That table supplies the V and J calls and clone size; D and trimming were determined from the DNA. This sample is represented by almost 5,500 clones; about 80% of them were singletons. The ten largest make up approximately 12% of the sample.

According to the study, the label for this sample's time point signals: 30 days after allo-HCT. Recipient blood was collected about 28 days before transplant and at days 30, 100 and 180 after transplant. Nuclei Lysis Solution was used to extract genomic DNA from fresh or cryopreserved unfractionated peripheral blood mononuclear cells. The CDR3 measures 16 amino acids from cysteine to phenylalanine. This entry keeps only the CDR3 DNA: 48 bases, framed from base 1. V loses 5 bases, J loses 2 bases, and the germline ends lie 19 bases apart. Sequences GTSNPN (CDR1) and SVGIG (CDR2) are obtained from the germline V gene (reference sequence).

Source: peripheral blood mononuclear cells, taken 30 days after allogeneic stem cell transplant. The receptor comes from a male patient aged 60-70 years who had an allogeneic stem cell transplant from an unrelated donor, so the T cells may come from the graft donor. Some clones in this sample may be carry-over from other donors' samples. The chain is assembled from TRBV30 and TRBJ1-5; 6 matching bases give a weak D call of TRBD1. The CDR3 region reads CAWGPIDGGGNQPQHF. The DNA sequence is TGTGCCTGGGGTCCAATTGATGGGGGCGGCAATCAGCCCCAGCATTTT.